The 24 T cell receptor beta chains below were found in one sample sequenced in a study of cytomegalovirus exposure and HLA in healthy donors. PCR amplification relied on 60 Vbeta primers (plus 13 Jbeta primers). Sequencing used immunoSEQ multiplex PCR; TCRdb keeps in-frame clones, though not all of them. The table shows about 160,000 clones, with around 86% occurring only once. Sequenced sample: PBMCs. The receptors originated from a man in his fifties or sixties in good health and CMV-seropositive.

The rearrangement joins TRBV28 to TRBJ1-1; D is uncertain. In germline, CDR1 is MDHEN, CDR2 SYDVKM. V lost 5 bases to trimming and J lost 2 bases, with 15 bases between them. The CDR3 consists of 15 residues. The CDR3 DNA is TGTGCCAGCAGTCGGAACTACGGGGTTAACACTGAAGCTTTCTTT. Encoded protein: CASSRNYGVNTEAFF.

CDR3 sequence (DNA): TGCGCCAGCAGCCCCCATCCTCAGGGGACAGATACGCAGTATTTT. It specifies CASSPHPQGTDTQYF. The chain uses TRBV4-3 and TRBJ2-3; TRBD1 might be the D (6 bases). Germline CDR1 is LGHNA and CDR2 is YSLEER. V lost 4 bases and J 3 bases, leaving 14 bases between the germline ends. The CDR3 is 15 amino acids.

The chain couples TRBV19 to TRBJ2-3, with TRBD2 matching over 7 bases. CDR1 and CDR2 from the germline V gene are LNHDA and SQIVND (reference sequence). The CDR3 consists of 13 residues. The chain's CDR3 is CGSGAGTTDTQYF. The CDR3 nucleotides read TGTGGGTCTGGAGCGGGAACCACAGATACGCAGTATTTT.

The chain uses TRBV28 and TRBJ2-5; 9 bases align to TRBD2. Germline CDR1 is MDHEN and CDR2 is SYDVKM. The junction had 12 bases not matched to a gene; V was cut back by 3 bases and J by 1 base. This CDR3 has 18 residues. CDR3 protein: CASSFQAGGWLGQETQYF. The CDR3 DNA reads as TGTGCCAGCAGTTTTCAAGCGGGAGGATGGTTGGGCCAAGAGACCCAGTACTTC.

V is TRBV28 and J is TRBJ2-6; 8 nucleotides line up with TRBD1. Germline lookup yields CDR1 MDHEN and CDR2 SYDVKM. V was clipped by 4 bases and J by 0 bases; unmatched bases: 5. This CDR3 region has 17 residues. CDR3 residues: CASSSPGGRSGANVLTF. CDR3 coding DNA: TGTGCCAGCAGTTCCCCAGGGGGCCGCTCTGGGGCCAACGTCCTGACTTTC.

J is TRBJ2-7 and V is TRBV7-6; D ambiguous. Trimming left V 8 bases short and J 6 bases short, with 14 bases between. This CDR3 has 12 residues. Germline CDR1 and CDR2: SGHVS and FNYEAQ. CDR3: CASGTVAAEQYF. DNA of the CDR3: TGTGCCAGCGGCACAGTCGCCGCCGAGCAGTACTTC.

This clone was seen more than once but under ten times. The chain combines TRBV19 with TRBJ2-1; maybe TRBD1 (6 bases). Germline values: CDR1 LNHDA, CDR2 SQIVND (reference sequence). Between the trimmed V and J ends, which lost 5 bases and 0 bases, there was a span of 14 bases. The CDR3 loop spans 16 amino acids. The CDR3 DNA reads as TGTGCCAGTAGTGAAGGTTTAGGGGGCTCCTACAATGAGCAGTTCTTC. This sequence encodes CASSEGLGGSYNEQFF.

DNA of the CDR3: TGTGCCAGCAGCCGGAGGGATGCGGAACCGAGCTCTGGGGCCAACGTCCTGACTTTC. Its protein is CASSRRDAEPSSGANVLTF. This chain links TRBV7-9 with TRBJ2-6; maybe TRBD2 (6 bases). With 5 bases removed from V and 0 bases from J, the gap between germline ends came to 20 bases. Germline CDR1 and CDR2: SEHNR and FQNEAQ (reference sequence). CDR3 length: 19 residues.

The chain uses TRBV19 and TRBJ1-5; D call uncertain. Between the trimmed V and J ends, which lost 5 bases and 2 bases, there was a span of 16 bases. The germline V gene encodes CDR1 LNHDA and CDR2 SQIVND (reference sequence). This CDR3 is built from 16 residues. CDR3 nucleotide sequence: TGTGCCAGTAGTCCCGCAGGAATTAGCGGCAATCAGCCCCAGCATTTT. Encoded protein: CASSPAGISGNQPQHF.

The chain joins TRBV6-6 to TRBJ2-7; D gene unclear. V gave up 0 bases and J gave up 5 bases, with 8 bases separating them. The germline V gene has CDR1 MNHNY and CDR2 SVGAGI (reference sequence). CDR3 length: 13 residues. The CDR3 DNA follows: TGTGCCAGCAGTTACTCATCGGTGCACGAGCAGTACTTC. Its translation is CASSYSSVHEQYF.

The chain has TRBV13 and TRBJ2-6, with TRBD2 matching over 11 bases. The CDR3 is 18 residues long. The V segment lost 7 bases and the J segment 2 bases; nucleotides outside the gene matches: 10. Germline V gene data show CDR1 as PRHDT and CDR2 as FYEKMQ (reference sequence). The CDR3 region has the DNA TGTGCCAGCAACCCTAGCGGGAGGCCCGCTGCTGGGGCCAACGTCCTGACTTTC. Translating it yields CASNPSGRPAAGANVLTF.

The chain joins TRBV29-1 to TRBJ1-1; perhaps TRBD1 as D (6 bases). Germline V CDR1 and CDR2: SQVTM, ANQGSEA. Trimming took 1 base from V and 0 from J, leaving 15 bases between them. This CDR3 is 16 amino acids long. CDR3 DNA sequence: TGCAGCGTTGAAGGCTACCGGGACACCATGAACACTGAAGCTTTCTTT. Encoded protein: CSVEGYRDTMNTEAFF.

J is TRBJ1-1 and V is TRBV29-1; D is possibly TRBD1 (6 bases). The CDR3 loop spans 13 amino acids. The germline CDR1 and CDR2 sequences are SQVTM and ANQGSEA. V lost 3 bases and J lost 1, with 9 bases in between. CDR3 residues: CSVDAGANTEAFF. CDR3 DNA sequence: TGCAGCGTTGATGCAGGGGCGAACACTGAAGCTTTCTTT.

There are a few counts of this clone. The J gene is TRBJ1-1, the V gene TRBV9, with D possibly matching TRBD1 (6 bases). V lost 0 bases and J 1 base, leaving 7 bases between the germline ends. This CDR3 is 14 amino acids long. CDR1 is SGDLS and CDR2 is YYNGEE in the germline V gene. The CDR3 protein is CASSVVDRNTEAFF. For the CDR3, the DNA is TGTGCCAGCAGCGTAGTGGACAGGAACACTGAAGCTTTCTTT.

This rearrangement joins TRBV28 to TRBJ1-4; 9 positions match TRBD1. Germline values: CDR1 MDHEN, CDR2 SYDVKM. CDR3 length: 13 amino acids. V was clipped by 10 bases and J by 6 bases; unmatched bases: 6. The CDR3 sequence is CATAGTGYEKLFF. CDR3 DNA sequence: TGTGCCACCGCCGGGACAGGGTATGAAAAACTGTTTTTT. Drawing the rest from reference TRBV28 and TRBJ1-4, the complete variable domain is DVKVTQSSRYLVKRTGEKVFLECVQDMDHENMFWYRQDPGLGLRLIYFSYDVKMKEKGDIPEGYSVSREKKERFSLILESASTNQTSMYLCATAGTGYEKLFFGSGTQLSVL.

The chain recombines TRBV9 with TRBJ2-2; D is perhaps TRBD1 (6 bases). The CDR3 totals 17 residues. Germline CDR1 is SGDLS and CDR2 is YYNGEE. The V end was cut by 0 bases, the J end by 3 bases, with 15 bases between. CDR3: CASSVVEGEGDTGELFF. Here the CDR3 DNA reads TGTGCCAGCAGCGTAGTAGAGGGGGAAGGCGACACCGGGGAGCTGTTTTTT.

This chain joins TRBV7-9 and TRBJ1-6; D gene ambiguous. CDR1 and CDR2 from the germline V gene are SEHNR and FQNEAQ (reference sequence). CDR3 length: 14 amino acids. Trimming took 5 bases from V and 7 from J, leaving 12 bases between them. CDR3 coding DNA: TGTGCCAGCAGCCCCCCTACTCTCAATTCACCCCTCCACTTT. This encodes CASSPPTLNSPLHF. The full variable domain, rest sourced from reference TRBV7-9 and TRBJ1-6, is DTGVSQNPRHKITKRGQNVTFRCDPISEHNRLYWYRQTLGQGPEFLTYFQNEAQLEKSRLLSDRFSAERPKGSFSTLEIQRTEQGDSAMYLCASSPPTLNSPLHFGNGTRLTVT.

Worth noting for this clone: The same CDR3 can be traced to other DNA sequences in this sample. The chain combines TRBV7-2 with TRBJ1-2; D is ambiguous. The CDR3 has 15 residues. V was clipped by 3 bases and J by 8 bases, with 19 bases between them. Germline loops: CDR1 SGHTA, CDR2 FQGNSA. The CDR3 loop reads CASSLRRELAYGYTF. The CDR3 coding sequence is TGTGCCAGCAGCTTGAGGCGGGAGCTAGCCTACGGCTACACCTTC.

The rearrangement links TRBV15 to TRBJ2-2; D perhaps matches TRBD1 (6 bases). The CDR3 contains 13 residues. The germline CDR1 and CDR2 sequences are LNHNV and YYDKDF (reference sequence). V gave up 8 bases and J gave up 0 bases, with 7 bases separating them. The CDR3, as DNA: TGTGCCACCGGACAGTCGAACACCGGGGAGCTGTTTTTT. Translating it yields CATGQSNTGELFF.

This chain links TRBV5-1 with TRBJ2-3, with a weak D call TRBD1 (5 bases). Germline V gene data show CDR1 as SGHRS and CDR2 as YFSETQ. This CDR3 spans 12 amino acids. Trimming took off 7 bases at V and 8 bases at J, with 14 bases between the two ends. CDR3 nucleotide sequence: TGCGCCAGCCAGGGAAGCCGCGGTACGCAGTATTTT. It specifies CASQGSRGTQYF. Full variable domain (missing parts from reference TRBV5-1 and TRBJ2-3): KAGVTQTPRYLIKTRGQQVTLSCSPISGHRSVSWYQQTPGQGLQFLFEYFSETQRNKGNFPGRFSGRQFSNSRSEMNVSTLELGDSALYLCASQGSRGTQYFGPGTRLTVL.

This clone is a singleton in its sample. V and J are TRBV4-1 and TRBJ2-1; TRBD2 might be the D (7 bases). Germline V gene data show CDR1 as MGHRA and CDR2 as YSYEKL. V gave up 3 bases and J gave up 8 bases, with 14 bases separating them. The CDR3 is 14 amino acids. The CDR3 protein is CASSQPSGTYEQFF. The CDR3 DNA reads TGCGCCAGCAGCCAGCCAAGCGGGACATATGAGCAGTTCTTC.

V usage is TRBV5-1 and J usage is TRBJ2-7; D is perhaps TRBD2 (6 bases). The CDR3 extends over 14 amino acids. Germline CDR1 SGHRS, CDR2 YFSETQ. The V and J ends lost 4 bases and 4 bases respectively, with 15 bases between them. The CDR3 loop is CASSPPGVRYEQYF. CDR3 in DNA: TGCGCCAGCAGCCCCCCGGGAGTGAGGTACGAGCAGTACTTC.

The chain joins TRBV5-1 to TRBJ2-5, with a tentative D call TRBD1 (6 bases). The germline V gene has CDR1 SGHRS and CDR2 YFSETQ. The CDR3 covers 15 residues. V shed 4 bases and J shed 0 bases, with 13 bases lying between them. The CDR3 loop reads CASSLGAVHQETQYF. For the CDR3, the DNA is TGCGCCAGCAGCCTGGGGGCAGTTCACCAAGAGACCCAGTACTTC.

The chain recombines TRBV28 with TRBJ2-7, with D possibly being TRBD2 (6 bases). Trimming shortened V by 5 bases and J by 2 bases, and 22 bases separated the two germline ends. The V gene's germline CDR1 is MDHEN and CDR2 SYDVKM. The CDR3 has 17 amino acids. This CDR3 reads CASSLPGLNPLAYEQYF. The CDR3 region has the DNA TGTGCCAGCAGTCTTCCGGGACTTAACCCTCTCGCCTACGAGCAGTACTTC.